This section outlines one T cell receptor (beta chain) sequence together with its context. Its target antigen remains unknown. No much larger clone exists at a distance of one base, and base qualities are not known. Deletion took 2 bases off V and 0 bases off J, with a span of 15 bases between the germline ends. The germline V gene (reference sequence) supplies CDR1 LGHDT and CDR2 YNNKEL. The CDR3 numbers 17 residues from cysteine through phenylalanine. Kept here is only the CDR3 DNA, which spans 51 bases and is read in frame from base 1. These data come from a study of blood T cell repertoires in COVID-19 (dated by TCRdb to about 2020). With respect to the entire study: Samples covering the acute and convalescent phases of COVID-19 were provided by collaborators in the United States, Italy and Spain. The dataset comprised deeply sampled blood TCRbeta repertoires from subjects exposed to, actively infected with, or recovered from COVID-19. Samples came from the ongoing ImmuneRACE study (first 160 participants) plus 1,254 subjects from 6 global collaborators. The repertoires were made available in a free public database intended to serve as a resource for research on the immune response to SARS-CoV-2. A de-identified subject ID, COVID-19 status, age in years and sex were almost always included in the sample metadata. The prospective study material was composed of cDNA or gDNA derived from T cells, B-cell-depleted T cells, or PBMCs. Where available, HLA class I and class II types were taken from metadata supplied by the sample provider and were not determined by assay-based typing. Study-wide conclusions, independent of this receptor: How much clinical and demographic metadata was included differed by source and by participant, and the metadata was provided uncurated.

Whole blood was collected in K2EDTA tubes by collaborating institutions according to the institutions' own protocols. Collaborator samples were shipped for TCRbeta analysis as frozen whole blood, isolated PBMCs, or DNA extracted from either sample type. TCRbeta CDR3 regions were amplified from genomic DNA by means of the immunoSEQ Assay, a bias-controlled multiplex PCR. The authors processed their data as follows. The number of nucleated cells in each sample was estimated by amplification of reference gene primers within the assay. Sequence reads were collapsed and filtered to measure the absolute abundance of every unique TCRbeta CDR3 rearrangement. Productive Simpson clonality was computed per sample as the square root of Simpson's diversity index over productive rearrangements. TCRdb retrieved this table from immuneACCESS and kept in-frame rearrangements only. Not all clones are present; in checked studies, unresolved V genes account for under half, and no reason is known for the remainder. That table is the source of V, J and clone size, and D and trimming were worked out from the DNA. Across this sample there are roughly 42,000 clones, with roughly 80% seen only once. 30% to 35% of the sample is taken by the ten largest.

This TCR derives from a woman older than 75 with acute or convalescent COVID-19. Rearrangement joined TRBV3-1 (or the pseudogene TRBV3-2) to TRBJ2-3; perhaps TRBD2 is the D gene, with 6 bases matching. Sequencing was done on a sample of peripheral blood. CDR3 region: CASSQTGTYTSTDTQYF. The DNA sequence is TGTGCCAGCAGCCAAACCGGGACTTATACTAGCACAGATACGCAGTATTTT.